Following are 8 T cell receptor beta chains from one sample sequenced in a study of breast tumors, draining lymph nodes, adjacent tissues. Axillary draining lymph nodes of breast cancer patients supplied the node samples. TCRdb reprocessed the multiplex PCR reads via MiXCR and lists one record per CDR3 protein. The table lists around 230,000 distinct CDR3 sequences, about 30% of them singletons. Sequencing was performed on axillary lymph node tissue. These receptors were taken from a female donor with breast cancer. Some clones in this sample may be carry-over from other donors' samples.

This clonotype was counted many times. A much larger clone lies one base from this, so it may be a read error. V usage is TRBV20-1 and J usage is TRBJ2-5; 8 positions match TRBD2. This CDR3 spans 12 amino acids. Looked up from germline, CDR1 is DFQATT and CDR2 is SNEGSKA (reference sequence). CDR3 protein: CSALAGQETPYF. CDR3 DNA sequence: TGCAGTGCGTTAGCGGGACAAGAGACCCCGTACTTC.

The J gene is TRBJ1-4, the V gene TRBV2; a possible D gene is TRBD1 (6 bases). The CDR3 has 14 amino acids. CDR1 and CDR2 (germline): SNHLY, FYNNEI. With 10 bases removed from V and 9 bases from J, the gap between germline ends came to 21 bases. The CDR3 DNA reads as TGTGCCACAAATCACAGGGATGTGGGCCAAAAACTGTTTTTT. It encodes CATNHRDVGQKLFF.

This clonotype has a count of ten or more. The rearrangement joins TRBV2 to TRBJ2-3; D could derive from TRBD1 or TRBD2 (6 bases each). The CDR3 covers 14 residues. The germline V and J ends were trimmed by 8 bases and 0 bases, with 12 bases remaining between them. Germline CDR1 and CDR2: SNHLY and FYNNEI. In DNA, the CDR3 is TGTGCCAGCGGGGGGCAGCTAAGCACAGATACGCAGTATTTT. It yields the protein CASGGQLSTDTQYF.

In this sample, this clonotype turned up many times. The rearrangement links TRBV4-1 to TRBJ2-2; D is unclear. The length of the CDR3 is 13 residues. The V end was cut by 2 bases, the J end by 8 bases, with 9 bases between. Germline-derived CDR1 and CDR2 are MGHRA and YSYEKL. This chain's CDR3 is CASSQLHIGELFF. As DNA, the CDR3 is TGCGCCAGCAGCCAACTGCACATAGGGGAGCTGTTTTTT.

This clonotype was picked up many times. The chain is built from TRBV6-5 and TRBJ2-1, with TRBD2 matching 11 bases. This CDR3 comprises 19 residues. Germline CDR1 and CDR2: MNHEY and SVGAGI. V was pared by 2 bases and J by 1 base, with 10 bases of the junction left unmatched. Written as DNA, the CDR3 is TGTGCCAGCAGTTACGGTAGCGGGAGGGCCGATGTATCCTACAATGAGCAGTTCTTC. This gives the protein CASSYGSGRADVSYNEQFF.

This clonotype was observed many times. This chain links TRBV5-1 with TRBJ1-4; D unclear. The CDR3 is 17 residues long. With 5 bases removed from V and 0 bases from J, the gap between germline ends came to 17 bases. Germline V CDR1 and CDR2: SGHRS, YFSETQ. The CDR3 region is CASRVGNSLSTNEKLFF. CDR3 in DNA: TGCGCCAGCAGAGTCGGTAACAGCCTTTCAACTAATGAAAAACTGTTTTTT. The full variable domain, completed using reference TRBV5-1 and TRBJ1-4, is KAGVTQTPRYLIKTRGQQVTLSCSPISGHRSVSWYQQTPGQGLQFLFEYFSETQRNKGNFPGRFSGRQFSNSRSEMNVSTLELGDSALYLCASRVGNSLSTNEKLFFGSGTQLSVL.

As to this clonotype: A read error may produce the germline difference seen at one junction end. The rearrangement uses TRBV6-2 or TRBV6-3 and TRBJ2-1, with D maybe TRBD2 (6 bases). The CDR3 runs 17 residues. Germline V CDR1 and CDR2: MNHEY, SVGEGT. The CDR3 region is CTSSYSIRGKSYNEQFF. DNA for the CDR3: TGTACCAGCAGTTACTCGATCCGCGGGAAGTCCTACAATGAGCAGTTCTTC.

This clonotype was counted at least ten times. This sequence joins TRBV24-1 and TRBJ2-5; 7 nucleotides align to TRBD2. The ends lost 1 base at V and 2 bases at J; junction bases unmatched: 6. Germline CDR1 reads KGHDR; CDR2 reads SFDVKD. The CDR3 runs 16 residues. CDR3 residues: CATSDFPRAGQETQYF. Here the CDR3 DNA reads TGTGCCACCAGTGATTTTCCTCGAGCGGGGCAAGAGACCCAGTACTTC.